This record looks at one T cell receptor (beta chain) sequence and its context. A read error is likely, as this CDR3 ends without the conserved phenylalanine or tryptophan. The data were obtained in a study of tumor-infiltrating lymphocytes in glioblastoma multiforme. The V and J ends lost 1 base and 2 bases, in that order; junction bases with no gene match: 4. The CDR3 covers 15 residues. The germline CDR1 and CDR2 sequences are SGHVS and FQNEAQ. Multiple V-beta primers and a C-beta primer amplified TCRB from RNA. These TCRB libraries lack any described unique molecular identifiers. TCRdb called the multiplex PCR reads again in MiXCR, with one record for every CDR3 protein. The sample has about 32,000 distinct CDR3 sequences, approximately 66% seen once; the top ten hold around 34%.

The TCR comes from a male donor with glioblastoma. V is TRBV7-8 and J is TRBJ2-5; 7 nucleotides align to TRBD2. The source material was brain tumor tissue. CDR3: CASSLGTGGQETQYL. The CDR3 DNA sequence: TGTGCCAGCAGCTTAGGCACGGGGGGTCAAGAGACCCAGTACCTC.